This TCR beta chain was identified in a study of OX40 agonist ivuxolimab in advanced cancers. About the study: Patients received the agonistic anti-OX40 (CD134) antibody ivuxolimab. Treatment received earlier with anti-PD-1, anti-PD-L1 or anti-CTLA-4 agents was allowed, and 40% had some. A mean age of 60 years, range about 23 to 80, was recorded, and approximately 85% were male.

Using immunoSEQ multiplex PCR, the repertoire was profiled, and TCRdb retains in-frame clones only, with some absent. The sample records 75,000 to 100,000 clones, 70% to 90% being singletons. The CDR3 runs 15 residues. V was trimmed by 5 bases and J by 5 bases, leaving 18 bases between them. The sequencing used CD4+ or CD8+ T cells sorted from blood, collected in a trial of the OX40 agonist ivuxolimab. The clonotype was recovered from an adult with an advanced solid tumor such as melanoma, head and neck, liver or kidney cancer. The V gene is TRBV7-1, the J gene TRBJ2-5; tentatively, D is TRBD1 or TRBD2 (5 bases each). TRBV7-1 is noted as an ORF with a role that remains uncertain. As DNA, the CDR3 is TGTGCCAGCAGCCTAACTAGGTTGGGGCGGGAGACCCAGTACTTC. It specifies CASSLTRLGRETQYF.